What follows are 10 T cell receptor beta chains derived from one specimen sequenced in a study of monozygotic twins with inflammatory bowel disease. TCRdb reworked the 5' RACE reads into one entry per CDR3 protein, no DNA. The table gives under 200,000 distinct CDR3 sequences; the top ten clones make up approximately 2.8% of it. Sequencing used blood. The receptors stem from a human donor with ulcerative colitis or Crohn's disease, or a healthy co-twin of an affected twin (not recorded which).

The rearrangement joins TRBV14 to TRBJ2-2. The CDR3 covers 17 residues. Germline assignment: CDR1 SGHDN and CDR2 FVKESK. The CDR3 loop reads CASSKKDVLVSAGELFF.

V and J are TRBV20-1 and TRBJ1-5; TCRdb's assignment of TRBD1 cannot be checked, as there is no DNA. This CDR3 spans 14 amino acids. Germline V gene lookup returns CDR1 DFQATT and CDR2 SNEGSKA (reference sequence). The CDR3 sequence is CSAVPRQGNQPQHF.

The chain is built from TRBV7-9 and TRBJ2-7; the TCRdb D gene call, TRBD1, has no DNA to confirm it. The V gene's germline CDR1 is SEHNR and CDR2 FQNEAQ (reference sequence). The CDR3 is 17 amino acids. CDR3 sequence reads: CASSPKTTGGKTYEQYF.

The chain has TRBV28 and TRBJ2-7. The V gene's germline CDR1 is MDHEN and CDR2 SYDVKM. The CDR3 totals 13 residues. This CDR3 is CASSLSARYEQYF.

The chain has TRBV5-1 and TRBJ1-1; the TCRdb D gene call, TRBD1, has no DNA to confirm it. The CDR3 consists of 15 residues. Per germline, CDR1 SGHRS and CDR2 YFSETQ. CDR3 loop: CASSRGGRGNTEAFF.

V gene TRBV5-1 combines with J gene TRBJ2-1; there is no DNA to check the TCRdb D call of TRBD2. The CDR3 consists of 14 residues. Germline V gene sequence: CDR1 SGHRS, CDR2 YFSETQ. The CDR3 region is CASSPSGPFNEQFF.

The chain joins TRBV5-1 to TRBJ2-5; the TCRdb D gene call, TRBD1, has no DNA to confirm it. There are 19 residues in the CDR3. Per the germline V gene, CDR1 is SGHRS and CDR2 is YFSETQ. The CDR3 sequence is CASSLIRGSAEPPQETQYF.

V gene TRBV28 combines with J gene TRBJ1-5. Germline CDR1 MDHEN, CDR2 SYDVKM. This CDR3 region has 16 residues. CDR3 in amino acids: CASTRLAGIGNQPQHF. Looking up the rest from reference TRBV28 and TRBJ1-5 gives the full variable domain: DVKVTQSSRYLVKRTGEKVFLECVQDMDHENMFWYRQDPGLGLRLIYFSYDVKMKEKGDIPEGYSVSREKKERFSLILESASTNQTSMYLCASTRLAGIGNQPQHFGDGTRLSIL.

The chain recombines TRBV7-3 with TRBJ1-6; TCRdb names TRBD1, which stays unverified in the absence of DNA. CDR1 and CDR2 from the germline V gene are SGHTA and FQGTGA. The CDR3 spans 15 residues. The CDR3 sequence: CASSPGTADNSPLHF.

The chain joins TRBV25-1 to TRBJ2-3; TCRdb names TRBD2, which stays unverified in the absence of DNA. There are 14 residues in the CDR3. Germline V gene sequence: CDR1 MGHDK, CDR2 SYGVNS. The CDR3 sequence is CASSSRDFTDTQYF.